The 20 T cell receptor beta chains presented below share a single source sample, sequenced in a study of regulatory T cells in long-lasting Graves disease. Investigators prepared the TCR beta libraries by applying iRepertoire HTBI primers and Arm-PCR of CDR3 regions. Each CDR3 protein gets one entry after TCRdb re-called the multiplex PCR reads with MiXCR. The sample has over 500,000 distinct CDR3 sequences; about 16% are singletons. Time point: newly diagnosed GD, antithyroid drugs for less than 3 months. The authors made the TCR library using RNA they extracted from PBMCs. Separately, the same data were catalogued under a study of T cells in Graves' hyperthyroidism and ophthalmopathy.

Sample: peripheral blood mononuclear cells (PBMCs), taken at new diagnosis, from a patient treated with antithyroid drugs. These receptors were collected from a man younger than 35 with Graves disease.

In its sample, this clonotype was seen many times. This chain joins TRBV29-1 and TRBJ2-7; 8 positions agree with TRBD2. The CDR3 has 12 residues. Trimming cost V 6 bases and J 5 bases; bases outside gene matches: 6. Germline V gene data show CDR1 as SQVTM and CDR2 as ANQGSEA. CDR3 coding DNA: TGCAGCGTAACCGGGACTAGGGACGAGCAGTACTTC. It is translated as CSVTGTRDEQYF.

This clonotype came up many times. The rearrangement links TRBV11-2 to TRBJ2-7; either TRBD1 or TRBD2 may supply D (5 bases each). The germline V gene encodes CDR1 SGHAT and CDR2 FQNNGV. V was clipped by 5 bases and J by 2 bases, with 16 bases between them. CDR3 length equals 15 residues. The CDR3 sequence: CASSPFRDGAYEQYF. The CDR3, as DNA: TGTGCCAGCAGCCCGTTCCGGGACGGGGCCTACGAGCAGTACTTC.

The V call is TRBV19, the J call TRBJ2-1, with D maybe TRBD1 (6 bases). Trimming stripped 5 bases from V and 0 bases from J, with 14 bases between. This CDR3 region has 16 residues. CDR1 LNHDA and CDR2 SQIVND come from the germline V gene (reference sequence). CDR3 DNA: TGTGCCAGTAGTCTCCGGACAGTTATCTCCTACAATGAGCAGTTCTTC. Translated, it gives CASSLRTVISYNEQFF.

This chain uses TRBV7-2 with TRBJ2-1; TRBD2 aligns across 8 bases. The germline gives CDR1 SGHTA, CDR2 FQGNSA. The CDR3 length is 16 residues. J was trimmed by 7 bases and V by 5 bases; bases with no gene match: 13. The CDR3 coding sequence is TGTGCCAGCAGCCCCCGAGTAGCGGGAACTAGGAATGAGCAGTTCTTC. Translating it yields CASSPRVAGTRNEQFF. Drawing the rest from reference TRBV7-2 and TRBJ2-1, the complete variable domain is GAGVSQSPSNKVTEKGKDVELRCDPISGHTALYWYRQSLGQGLEFLIYFQGNSAPDKSGLPSDRFSAERTGGSVSTLTIQRTQQEDSAVYLCASSPRVAGTRNEQFFGPGTRLTVL.

Here the CDR3 reads CASSTEGRGGGSYEQYF. CDR3 nucleotide sequence: TGTGCCAGCAGCACCGAGGGCAGGGGTGGAGGCTCCTACGAGCAGTACTTC. This chain connects TRBV7-2 to TRBJ2-7; tentative D call: TRBD1 (6 bases). This CDR3 has 17 residues. Germline V gene sequence: CDR1 SGHTA, CDR2 FQGNSA. With 5 bases removed from V and 0 bases from J, the gap between germline ends came to 20 bases.

This clonotype was detected ten times or more. The chain uses TRBV20-1 and TRBJ2-1; 15 nucleotides line up with TRBD2. After removal of 1 base from V and 7 bases from J, the junction contained 5 bases not matched to a gene. The germline V gene has CDR1 DFQATT and CDR2 SNEGSKA (reference sequence). This CDR3 is 16 amino acids long. The CDR3 here is CSARAGLAGGSNEQFF. CDR3 in DNA: TGCAGTGCTAGAGCGGGACTAGCGGGAGGTAGTAATGAGCAGTTCTTC.

The chain combines TRBV7-9 with TRBJ1-3; D is unclear. The germline CDR1 and CDR2 sequences are SEHNR and FQNEAQ (reference sequence). The CDR3 contains 14 residues. V was shortened by 2 bases and J by 4 bases, with 9 bases between the two germline ends. CDR3 region: CASSLRNGGNTIYF. The DNA of the CDR3 is TGTGCCAGCAGCTTACGTAATGGCGGAAACACCATATATTTT.

This clonotype was counted between two and nine times. The chain recombines TRBV30 with TRBJ2-1; 8 bases agree with TRBD2. This CDR3 comprises 17 residues. Trimming at V came to 1 base and at J to 8 bases, leaving 16 bases not matched to a gene. Germline CDR1 GTSNPN, CDR2 SVGIG (reference sequence). The CDR3 loop reads CAWSGEGGRLKGDEQFF. CDR3 nucleotide sequence: TGTGCCTGGAGTGGGGAGGGCGGGAGGCTAAAGGGGGATGAGCAGTTCTTC.

To note about this clonotype: This may stem from a read error, because a much larger clone lies one nucleotide away. This rearrangement joins TRBV12-3 or TRBV12-4 to TRBJ2-7; 8 bases are shared with TRBD1. This CDR3 has 13 residues. J gave up 7 bases and V 5 bases, and 7 bases lay outside the gene matches. The DNA of the CDR3 is TGTGCCAGCAGTACTGACAGGGGAGATGAGCAGTACTTC. Translation gives CASSTDRGDEQYF.

Turning to this clonotype: This sequence may be a read error, since a much larger clone differs from it by one base. The DNA of the CDR3 is TGTGCCAGCCCACCCGCTCGGAGCACAGATACGCAGTATTTT. It codes for CASPPARSTDTQYF. The chain joins TRBV18 to TRBJ2-3; no firm D call. This CDR3 region has 14 residues. Germline assignment: CDR1 KGHSH and CDR2 LQKENI.

This clonotype was recorded many times. CDR3 residues: CASKDQETQYF. The CDR3 DNA reads TGTGCCTCTAAGGATCAAGAGACCCAGTACTTC. V is TRBV30 and J is TRBJ2-5; D gene uncertain. The CDR3 runs to 11 residues. V lost 7 bases and J lost 2, with 8 bases in between. Germline lookup yields CDR1 GTSNPN and CDR2 SVGIG (reference sequence).

A remark on this clonotype: This may come from a read error, since a much larger clone is one base off. This chain links TRBV11-3 with TRBJ2-5; D may correspond to TRBD1 or TRBD2 (6 bases each). Between the trimmed V and J ends, which lost 6 bases and 7 bases, there was a span of 18 bases. This CDR3 region has 14 residues. Germline values: CDR1 SGHNT, CDR2 YENEEA. The CDR3 DNA sequence: TGTGCCAGCAGACCAAACGGGGGCACAGGGACCCAGTACTTC. Translating gives CASRPNGGTGTQYF.

Notes on this clonotype: A much larger clone lies one base from this, so it may be a read error. CDR3 nucleotide sequence: TGTGCCAGCAGCTTTGCAGCGGGAGTGAATGAGCAGTACTTC. The encoded protein is CASSFAAGVNEQYF. The chain recombines TRBV11-2 with TRBJ2-7; TRBD2 matches 8 bases. CDR1 and CDR2 from the germline V gene are SGHAT and FQNNGV. V trimming: 3 bases; J trimming: 7 bases; junction bases outside the gene matches: 8. This CDR3 region has 14 residues.

This clonotype was detected a few times. The genes are TRBV20-1 and TRBJ2-5; D perhaps matches TRBD1 (7 bases). The length of the CDR3 is 13 residues. Looked up from germline, CDR1 is DFQATT and CDR2 is SNEGSKA (reference sequence). Trimming cost V 0 bases and J 5 bases, with 10 bases left between them. CDR3 DNA: TGCAGTGCTAGAGAGACAGGGAGGGAGACCCAGTACTTC. Its translation: CSARETGRETQYF.

This clonotype came up many times. This chain uses TRBV30 with TRBJ2-1; D is undetermined. V dropped 3 bases and J dropped 5 bases, with 5 bases sitting between them. Germline V CDR1 and CDR2: GTSNPN, SVGIG (reference sequence). This CDR3 spans 11 amino acids. CDR3 region: CAWSFNNEQFF. DNA for the CDR3: TGTGCCTGGAGCTTTAACAATGAGCAGTTCTTC.

Notes on this clonotype: Given a much more abundant clone one base away, this may be a read error. The chain is built from TRBV11-2 and TRBJ2-1; TRBD2 matches 11 bases. Per germline, CDR1 SGHAT and CDR2 FQNNGV. The CDR3 has 16 residues. The CDR3 is CAGSLVLAGVYNEQFF. The DNA for the CDR3 is TGTGCCGGCAGCTTAGTACTAGCGGGAGTTTACAATGAGCAGTTCTTC.

This clonotype was recorded at least ten times. The chain couples TRBV12-3 or TRBV12-4 to TRBJ2-7; 9 bases align to TRBD1. The V gene end was trimmed by 6 bases and the J gene end by 2 bases; junction bases not matched to a gene: 5. The CDR3 runs 14 residues. The DNA for the CDR3 is TGTGCCAGCAGCCACCGGGACAGGGCCTACGAGCAGTACTTC. It codes for CASSHRDRAYEQYF.

Comment on this clonotype: Here the CDR3 omits its conserved ending phenylalanine or tryptophan, so a read error is the likely source. The chain links TRBV7-8 to TRBJ2-3; unclear D gene. Germline loops: CDR1 SGHVS, CDR2 FQNEAQ. V lost 1 base and J lost 2, with 7 bases in between. CDR3 size: 14 residues. Written as DNA, the CDR3 is TGTGCCAGCAGCTTAGTGACCCACACAGATACGCAGTATTCT. Its translation: CASSLVTHTDTQYS.

This clonotype was counted many times. The chain carries TRBV12-3 or TRBV12-4 and TRBJ2-5; perhaps D is TRBD1 or TRBD2 (5 bases each). With 1 base removed from V and 4 bases from J, the gap between germline ends came to 7 bases. The CDR3 extends over 13 amino acids. The CDR3 loop is CASSLGGSETQYF. In DNA form, the CDR3 reads TGTGCCAGCAGTTTAGGGGGGTCAGAGACCCAGTACTTC.

This clonotype was observed many times. The junction shows a germline mismatch at one end, possibly a read error. The genes are TRBV12-3 or TRBV12-4 and TRBJ2-5; possibly TRBD1 for D (5 bases). CDR3 length equals 13 residues. The CDR3 DNA follows: TGTGCCAGCAGCTTAGGGGCTGAGGAGACCCAGTACTTC. Amino acids: CASSLGAEETQYF.